Sequencing of this TCR beta chain was carried out in a study of T cells after posttransplantation cyclophosphamide. General observations from the study: Skin or GI-infiltrating T cells shared few TRB sequences with blood.

Controls had myeloablative marrow grafts with methotrexate and calcineurin inhibitor, sampled at 1 year. CDR3 length: 16 amino acids. The V segment lost 5 bases and the J segment 1 base; nucleotides outside the gene matches: 6. From germline, CDR1 is SEHNR and CDR2 FQNEAQ (reference sequence). Repertoires were generated with immunoSEQ multiplex PCR, while TCRdb's copy carries only in-frame clones and drops some. This repertoire shows about 22,000 clones, around 90% found once; its top ten account for under 9.5%. Comments on this clone: The antigen remains undetermined.

This chain uses TRBV7-9 with TRBJ2-1; TRBD1 matches 9 bases. This receptor was taken from a female patient in her fifties who received an allogeneic stem cell transplant from an unrelated donor, was CMV-positive, and had chronic GVHD only. Some of the T cells might come from the graft donor. Sequences were derived from PBMCs, sampled after an allogeneic stem cell transplant with a calcineurin inhibitor and methotrexate. The CDR3 region is CASSVNRGPSYNEQFF. For the CDR3, the DNA is TGTGCCAGCAGCGTCAACAGGGGGCCATCCTACAATGAGCAGTTCTTC.